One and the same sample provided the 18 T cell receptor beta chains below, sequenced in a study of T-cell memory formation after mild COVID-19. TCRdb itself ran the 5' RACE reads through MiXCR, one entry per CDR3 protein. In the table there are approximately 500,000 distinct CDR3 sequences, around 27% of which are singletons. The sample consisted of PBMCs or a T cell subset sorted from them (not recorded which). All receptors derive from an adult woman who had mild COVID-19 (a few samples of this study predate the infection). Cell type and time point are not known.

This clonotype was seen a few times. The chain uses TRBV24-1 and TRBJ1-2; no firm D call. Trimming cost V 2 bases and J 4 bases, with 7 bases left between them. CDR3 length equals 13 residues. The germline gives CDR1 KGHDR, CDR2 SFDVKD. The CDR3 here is CATSDSAVYGYTF. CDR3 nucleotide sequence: TGTGCCACCAGTGATTCAGCTGTCTATGGCTACACCTTC.

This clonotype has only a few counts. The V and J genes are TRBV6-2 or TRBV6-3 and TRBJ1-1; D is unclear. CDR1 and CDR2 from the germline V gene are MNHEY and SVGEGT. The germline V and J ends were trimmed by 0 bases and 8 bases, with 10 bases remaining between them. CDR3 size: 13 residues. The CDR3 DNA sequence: TGTGCCAGCAGTTACTCAAGCCAGCCCGAAGCTTTCTTT. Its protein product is CASSYSSQPEAFF.

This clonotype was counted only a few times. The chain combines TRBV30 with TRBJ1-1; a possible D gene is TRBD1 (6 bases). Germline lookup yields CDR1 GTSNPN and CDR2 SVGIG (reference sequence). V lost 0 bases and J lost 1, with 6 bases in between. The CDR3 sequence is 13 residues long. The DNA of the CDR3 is TGTGCCTGGAGTGTACAGGGGAACACTGAAGCTTTCTTT. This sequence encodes CAWSVQGNTEAFF.

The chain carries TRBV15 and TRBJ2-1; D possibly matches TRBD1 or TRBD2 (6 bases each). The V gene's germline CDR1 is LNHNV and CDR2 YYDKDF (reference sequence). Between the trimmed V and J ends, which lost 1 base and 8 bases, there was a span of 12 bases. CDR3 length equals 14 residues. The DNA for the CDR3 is TGTGCCACCAGCAGAGTAGGGGGGATCCATGAGCAGTTCTTC. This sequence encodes CATSRVGGIHEQFF. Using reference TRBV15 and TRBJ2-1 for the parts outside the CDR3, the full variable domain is DAMVIQNPRYQVTQFGKPVTLSCSQTLNHNVMYWYQQKSSQAPKLLFHYYDKDFNNEADTPDNFQSRRPNTSFCFLDIRSPGLGDTAMYLCATSRVGGIHEQFFGPGTRLTVL.

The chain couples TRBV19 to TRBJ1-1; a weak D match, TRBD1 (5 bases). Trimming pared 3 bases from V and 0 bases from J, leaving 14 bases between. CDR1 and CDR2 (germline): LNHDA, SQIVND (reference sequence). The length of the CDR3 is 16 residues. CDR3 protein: CASSIGGVLMNTEAFF. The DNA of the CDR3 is TGTGCCAGTAGTATTGGAGGGGTACTCATGAACACTGAAGCTTTCTTT.

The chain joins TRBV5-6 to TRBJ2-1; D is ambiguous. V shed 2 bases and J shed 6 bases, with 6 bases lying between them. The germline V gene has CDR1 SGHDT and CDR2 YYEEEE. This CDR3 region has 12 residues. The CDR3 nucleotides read TGTGCCAGCAGCTTCTCGGTCAATGAGCAGTTCTTC. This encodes CASSFSVNEQFF.

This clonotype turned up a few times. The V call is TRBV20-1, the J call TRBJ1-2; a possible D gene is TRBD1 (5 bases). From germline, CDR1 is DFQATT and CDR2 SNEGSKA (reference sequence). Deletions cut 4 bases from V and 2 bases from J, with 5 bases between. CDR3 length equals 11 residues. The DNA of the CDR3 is TGCAGTGCTACAGGGAACTATGGCTACACCTTC. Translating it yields CSATGNYGYTF.

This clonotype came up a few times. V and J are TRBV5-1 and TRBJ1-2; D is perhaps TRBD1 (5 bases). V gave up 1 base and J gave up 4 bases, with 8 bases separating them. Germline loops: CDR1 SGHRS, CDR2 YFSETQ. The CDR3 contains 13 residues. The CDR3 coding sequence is TGCGCCAGCAGCTTGATACAGGCCTATGGCTACACCTTC. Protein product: CASSLIQAYGYTF.

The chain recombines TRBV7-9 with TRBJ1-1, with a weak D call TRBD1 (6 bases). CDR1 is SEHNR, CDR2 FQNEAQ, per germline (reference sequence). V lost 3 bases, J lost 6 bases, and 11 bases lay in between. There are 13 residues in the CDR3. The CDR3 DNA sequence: TGTGCCAGCAGCTTCGATAAGGGGGCTGAAGCTTTCTTT. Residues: CASSFDKGAEAFF. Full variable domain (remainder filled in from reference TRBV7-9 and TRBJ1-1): DTGVSQNPRHKITKRGQNVTFRCDPISEHNRLYWYRQTLGQGPEFLTYFQNEAQLEKSRLLSDRFSAERPKGSFSTLEIQRTEQGDSAMYLCASSFDKGAEAFFGQGTRLTVV.

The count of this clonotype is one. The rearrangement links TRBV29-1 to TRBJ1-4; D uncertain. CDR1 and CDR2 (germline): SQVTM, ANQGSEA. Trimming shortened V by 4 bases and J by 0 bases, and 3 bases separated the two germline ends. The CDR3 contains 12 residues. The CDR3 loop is CSVAPTNEKLFF. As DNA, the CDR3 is TGCAGCGTTGCCCCAACTAATGAAAAACTGTTTTTT.

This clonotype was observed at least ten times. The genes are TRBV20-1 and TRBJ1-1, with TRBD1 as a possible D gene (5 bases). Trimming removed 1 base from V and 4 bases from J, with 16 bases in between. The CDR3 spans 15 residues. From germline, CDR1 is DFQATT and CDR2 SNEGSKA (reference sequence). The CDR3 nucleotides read TGCAGTGCTAGAGCCGGGGGGGGTAGAGTCACTGAAGCTTTCTTT. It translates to CSARAGGGRVTEAFF.

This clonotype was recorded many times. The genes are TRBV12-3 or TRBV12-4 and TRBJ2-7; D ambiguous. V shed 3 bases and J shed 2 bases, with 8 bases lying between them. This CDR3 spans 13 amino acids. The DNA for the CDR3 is TGTGCCAGCAGTTTTCGGGTGACCTACGAGCAGTACTTC. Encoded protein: CASSFRVTYEQYF.

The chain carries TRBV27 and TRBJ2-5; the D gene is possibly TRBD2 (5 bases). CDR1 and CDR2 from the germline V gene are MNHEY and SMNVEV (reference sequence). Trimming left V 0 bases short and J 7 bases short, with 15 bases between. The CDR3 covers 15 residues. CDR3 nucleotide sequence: TGTGCCAGCAGTTTATCGGGTAGCAGCGCGGGGACCCAGTACTTC. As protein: CASSLSGSSAGTQYF.

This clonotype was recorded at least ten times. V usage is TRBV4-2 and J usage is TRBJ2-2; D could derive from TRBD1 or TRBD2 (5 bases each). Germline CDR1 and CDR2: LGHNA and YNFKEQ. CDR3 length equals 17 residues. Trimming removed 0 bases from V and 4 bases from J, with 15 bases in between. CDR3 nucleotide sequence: TGTGCCAGCAGCCAAGATCCCCAAGGGGAGCTCACCGGGGAGCTGTTTTTT. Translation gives CASSQDPQGELTGELFF.

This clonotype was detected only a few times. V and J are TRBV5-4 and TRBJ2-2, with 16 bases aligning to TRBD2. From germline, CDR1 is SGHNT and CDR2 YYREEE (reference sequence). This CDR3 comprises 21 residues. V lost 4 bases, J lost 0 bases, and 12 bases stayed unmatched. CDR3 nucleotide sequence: TGTGCCAGCAGCCCCGACCTGGGACTAGCGGGGGGGCGGTCGAACACCGGGGAGCTGTTTTTT. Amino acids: CASSPDLGLAGGRSNTGELFF.

The CDR3 DNA reads as TGTGCCAGCTCATTACGGGGCTCGTCGGCCGGGGAGCTGTTTTTT. It is translated as CASSLRGSSAGELFF. The chain is built from TRBV18 and TRBJ2-2; perhaps D is TRBD1 or TRBD2 (5 bases each). In germline, CDR1 is KGHSH, CDR2 LQKENI. The CDR3 extends over 15 amino acids. V was clipped by 5 bases and J by 6 bases, with 16 bases between them.

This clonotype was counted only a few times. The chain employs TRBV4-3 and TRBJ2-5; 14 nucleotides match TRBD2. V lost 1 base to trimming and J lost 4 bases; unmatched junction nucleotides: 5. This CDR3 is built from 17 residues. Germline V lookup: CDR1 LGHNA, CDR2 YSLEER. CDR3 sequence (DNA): TGCGCCAGCAGCCAAGGTCGGGGACTAGCGGGGGCAGAGACCCAGTACTTC. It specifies CASSQGRGLAGAETQYF.

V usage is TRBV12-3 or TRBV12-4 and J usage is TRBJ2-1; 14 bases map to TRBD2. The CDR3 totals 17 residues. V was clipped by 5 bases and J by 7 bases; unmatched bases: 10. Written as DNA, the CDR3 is TGTGCCAGCAGTGAGTATCGGACTAGCGGGAGGTCTAATGAGCAGTTCTTC. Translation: CASSEYRTSGRSNEQFF.